The clone carrying this TCR beta chain was recorded many times. Trimming removed 7 bases from V and 7 bases from J, with 14 bases in between. The V gene's germline CDR1 is MNHEY and CDR2 SMNVEV (reference sequence). The CDR3 runs to 14 residues. This sample was included in a study of identical twins. Each CDR3 protein gets one entry after TCRdb re-called the 5' RACE reads with MiXCR. The repertoire has 300,000 or so distinct CDR3 sequences, over 8.5% of them found once; the top ten carry 5.5% to 9%. This sample was also put to use in a study of yellow fever vaccine responses in identical twins.

Sequencing used CD8+ T cells sorted from blood. The TCR comes from a woman under 30 in good health. V is TRBV27 and J is TRBJ1-6; tentatively, D is TRBD1 (6 bases). The CDR3 nucleotides read TGTGCCAGCACTGACCAGGGGAGCAATTCACCCCTCCACTTT. Its translation is CASTDQGSNSPLHF.